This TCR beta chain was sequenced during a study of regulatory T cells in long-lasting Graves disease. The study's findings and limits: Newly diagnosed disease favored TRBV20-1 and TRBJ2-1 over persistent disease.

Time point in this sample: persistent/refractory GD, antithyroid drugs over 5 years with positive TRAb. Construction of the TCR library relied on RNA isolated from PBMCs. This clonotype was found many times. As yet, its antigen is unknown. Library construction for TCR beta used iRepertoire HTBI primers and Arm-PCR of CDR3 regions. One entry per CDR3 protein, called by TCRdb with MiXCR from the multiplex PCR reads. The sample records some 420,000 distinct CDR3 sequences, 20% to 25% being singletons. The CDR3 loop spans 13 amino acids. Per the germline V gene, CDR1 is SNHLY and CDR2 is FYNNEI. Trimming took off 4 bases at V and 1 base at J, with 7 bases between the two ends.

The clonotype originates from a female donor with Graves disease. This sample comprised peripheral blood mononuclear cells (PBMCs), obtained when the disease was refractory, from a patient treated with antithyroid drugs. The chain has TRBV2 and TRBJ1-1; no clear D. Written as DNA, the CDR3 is TGTGCCAGCAGTGCGGAGGAGAACACTGAAGCTTTCTTT. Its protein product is CASSAEENTEAFF.